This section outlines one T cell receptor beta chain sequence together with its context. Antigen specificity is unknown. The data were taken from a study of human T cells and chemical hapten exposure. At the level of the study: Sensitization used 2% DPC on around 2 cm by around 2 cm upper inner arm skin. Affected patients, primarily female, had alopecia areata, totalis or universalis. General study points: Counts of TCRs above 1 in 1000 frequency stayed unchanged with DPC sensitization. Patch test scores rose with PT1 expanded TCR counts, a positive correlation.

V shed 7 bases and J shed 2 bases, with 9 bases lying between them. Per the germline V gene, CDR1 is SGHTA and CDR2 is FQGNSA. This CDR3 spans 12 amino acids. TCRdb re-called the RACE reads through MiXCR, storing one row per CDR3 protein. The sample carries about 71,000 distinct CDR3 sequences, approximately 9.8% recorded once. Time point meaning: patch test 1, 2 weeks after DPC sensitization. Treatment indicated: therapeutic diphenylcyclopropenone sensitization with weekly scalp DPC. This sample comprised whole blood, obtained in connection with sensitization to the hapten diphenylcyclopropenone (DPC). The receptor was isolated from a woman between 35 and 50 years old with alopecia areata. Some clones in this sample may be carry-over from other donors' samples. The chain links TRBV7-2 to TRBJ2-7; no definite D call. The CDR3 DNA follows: TGTGCCAGCACCAACCACCCCTACGAGCAGTACTTC. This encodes CASTNHPYEQYF.